One and the same sample provided the 15 T cell receptor beta chains below, sequenced in a study of T cell changes during pregnancy in multiple sclerosis. The data were produced by immunoSEQ multiplex PCR, yet TCRdb's version contains in-frame clones alone and is incomplete. Altogether around 40,000 clones are present, approximately 91% being singletons, with the ten largest covering about 0.4%. The material was CD4+ T cells from peripheral blood mononuclear cells, obtained in the second trimester of pregnancy. These receptors all come from a female donor with multiple sclerosis, enrolled in a pregnancy study.

V and J are TRBV19 and TRBJ1-1; D is perhaps TRBD1 (5 bases). The CDR3 has 14 amino acids. Germline lookup yields CDR1 LNHDA and CDR2 SQIVND (reference sequence). The germline V and J ends were trimmed by 2 bases and 4 bases, with 11 bases remaining between them. Here the CDR3 reads CASSILTAGTEAFF. The CDR3, as DNA: TGTGCCAGTAGTATATTGACAGCTGGCACTGAAGCTTTCTTT. Complete variable domain (other parts from reference TRBV19 and TRBJ1-1): DGGITQSPKYLFRKEGQNVTLSCEQNLNHDAMYWYRQDPGQGLRLIYYSQIVNDFQKGDIAEGYSVSREKKESFPLTVTSAQKNPTAFYLCASSILTAGTEAFFGQGTRLTVV.

This rearrangement joins TRBV19 to TRBJ2-5; tentatively, D is TRBD1 (6 bases). V dropped 3 bases and J dropped 4 bases, with 9 bases sitting between them. The germline V gene encodes CDR1 LNHDA and CDR2 SQIVND (reference sequence). This CDR3 contains 13 residues. CDR3 sequence (DNA): TGTGCCAGTAGTATGTTCAGGGGAGAGACCCAGTACTTC. It yields the protein CASSMFRGETQYF.

This clone appeared once. The chain recombines TRBV7-2 with TRBJ1-5; TRBD1 agrees at 7 bases. Germline V gene data show CDR1 as SGHTA and CDR2 as FQGNSA. There are 15 residues in the CDR3. With 5 bases clipped from V and 6 bases from J, the junction kept 10 bases outside the gene matches. CDR3 residues: CASSRWSEGAQPQHF. As DNA, the CDR3 is TGTGCCAGCAGCCGGTGGAGCGAGGGGGCTCAGCCCCAGCATTTT.

The chain employs TRBV7-8 and TRBJ1-1, with TRBD1 identical over 7 bases. CDR3 length: 18 residues. Losses at the gene ends were 2 bases for V and 0 bases for J; bases not matched to a gene: 12. Germline V CDR1 and CDR2: SGHVS, FQNEAQ. CDR3 amino acids: CASSLMGQLYFMNTEAFF. CDR3 nucleotides: TGTGCCAGCAGCTTAATGGGACAGCTATACTTCATGAACACTGAAGCTTTCTTT.

The V gene is TRBV5-1, the J gene TRBJ1-2; 7 bases are a match to TRBD1. The CDR3 totals 13 residues. Trimming took 3 bases from V and 4 from J; bases not matched to a gene: 3. Germline values: CDR1 SGHRS, CDR2 YFSETQ. This CDR3 is CASSSGQRYGYTF. In DNA form, the CDR3 reads TGCGCCAGCAGCTCGGGACAGCGCTATGGCTACACCTTC.

The V gene is TRBV6-1, the J gene TRBJ2-1; 7 nucleotides line up with TRBD2. The CDR3 runs 15 residues. Germline CDR1 and CDR2: MNHNS and SASEGT. V trimming: 2 bases; J trimming: 0 bases; junction bases outside the gene matches: 1. Here the CDR3 DNA reads TGTGCCAGCAGTGAACGGGGGGACTCCTACAATGAGCAGTTCTTC. It is translated as CASSERGDSYNEQFF.

This rearrangement joins TRBV5-4 to TRBJ1-1, with D hard to call. V was shortened by 4 bases and J by 1 base, with 11 bases between the two germline ends. CDR1 is SGHNT, CDR2 YYREEE, per germline (reference sequence). This CDR3 has 14 amino acids. The DNA for the CDR3 is TGTGCCAGCAGCGGGCCTGGATGGAACACTGAAGCTTTCTTT. This codes for CASSGPGWNTEAFF.

The gene calls are TRBV2 and TRBJ1-1; D may be TRBD1 (6 bases). This CDR3 has 12 amino acids. Germline V gene lookup returns CDR1 SNHLY and CDR2 FYNNEI. V was shortened by 6 bases and J by 7 bases, with 12 bases between the two germline ends. CDR3 nucleotides: TGTGCCAGCAGAAAGGACAGTCGTGAAGCTTTCTTT. It yields the protein CASRKDSREAFF.

The rearrangement links TRBV5-4 to TRBJ2-5; 7 nucleotides line up with TRBD2. With 0 bases clipped from V and 0 bases from J, the junction kept 2 bases outside the gene matches. Germline lookup yields CDR1 SGHNT and CDR2 YYREEE (reference sequence). The CDR3 is 15 amino acids. The CDR3 region has the DNA TGTGCCAGCAGCTTGGAAGCGGGGTACCAAGAGACCCAGTACTTC. Protein: CASSLEAGYQETQYF.

The chain uses TRBV7-9 and TRBJ2-3; TRBD2 matches at 9 bases. Germline CDR1 is SEHNR and CDR2 is FQNEAQ (reference sequence). This CDR3 comprises 17 residues. V shed 5 bases and J 5 bases; nucleotides not matched to a gene: 14. For the CDR3, the DNA is TGTGCCAGCAGCCCCCGGGGGAGCGGGGGGCCCGGAGATACGCAGTATTTT. It translates to CASSPRGSGGPGDTQYF.

The chain has TRBV30 and TRBJ1-5; possibly TRBD1 for D (6 bases). CDR1 and CDR2 (germline): GTSNPN, SVGIG (reference sequence). V was shortened by 0 bases and J by 0 bases, with 6 bases between the two germline ends. The CDR3 is 14 amino acids. CDR3 sequence reads: CAWSVGGSNQPQHF. The DNA for the CDR3 is TGTGCCTGGAGTGTAGGGGGTAGCAATCAGCCCCAGCATTTT.

The gene calls are TRBV4-3 and TRBJ2-1, with 7 bases that match TRBD1. Germline-derived CDR1 and CDR2 are LGHNA and YSLEER. The CDR3 covers 15 residues. V shed 3 bases and J 2 bases; nucleotides not matched to a gene: 4. This chain's CDR3 is CASSHRTGPYNEQFF. The CDR3, as DNA: TGCGCCAGCAGCCACAGGACAGGTCCCTACAATGAGCAGTTCTTC.

The genes are TRBV5-1 and TRBJ2-3; maybe TRBD2 (5 bases). CDR1 is SGHRS, CDR2 YFSETQ, per germline. The CDR3 consists of 14 residues. V gave up 5 bases and J gave up 0 bases, with 10 bases separating them. The CDR3 coding sequence is TGCGCCAGCAGGACTACCCCTAGCACAGATACGCAGTATTTT. Translating gives CASRTTPSTDTQYF.

CDR3: CASSQGPGRQENYGYTF. CDR3 in DNA: TGTGCCAGCAGCCAAGGGCCAGGGCGGCAGGAGAACTATGGCTACACCTTC. The rearrangement links TRBV4-2 to TRBJ1-2; D possibly corresponds to TRBD1 (5 bases). This CDR3 is built from 17 residues. Trimming took off 1 base at V and 2 bases at J, with 17 bases between the two ends. CDR1 is LGHNA and CDR2 is YNFKEQ in the germline V gene.

This chain uses TRBV30 with TRBJ1-2, with 10 bases matching TRBD1. This CDR3 is built from 14 residues. Trimming took 0 bases from V and 9 from J; bases not matched to a gene: 7. Germline CDR1 reads GTSNPN; CDR2 reads SVGIG (reference sequence). The CDR3 spells CAWSVLGQGDRYTF. The CDR3 nucleotides read TGTGCCTGGAGTGTTCTAGGACAGGGGGACCGCTACACCTTC. The full variable domain, with the rest looked up from reference TRBV30 and TRBJ1-2, is SQTIHQWPATLVQPVGSPLSLECTVEGTSNPNLYWYRQAAGRGLQLLFYSVGIGQISSEVPQNLSASRPQDRQFILSSKKLLLSDSGFYLCAWSVLGQGDRYTFGSGTRLTVV.